These 9 T cell receptor beta chains were all obtained from the same sample, sequenced in a study of cytomegalovirus exposure and HLA in healthy donors. Vbeta (60) and Jbeta (13) primers were used in the PCR. Libraries were prepared by immunoSEQ multiplex PCR; TCRdb keeps only in-frame clonotypes and omits some of them. The sample includes under 200,000 clones, roughly four fifths of them seen just once. The sample was PBMCs. These receptors originate from a young woman in good health and CMV-seropositive.

The chain carries TRBV5-1 and TRBJ2-1; TRBD2 matches at 15 bases. CDR3 length: 16 residues. Germline V CDR1 and CDR2: SGHRS, YFSETQ. Trimming removed 5 bases from V and 8 bases from J; junction bases left unmatched: 8. DNA of the CDR3: TGCGCCAGCAGTGTAGGACTAGCGGGAGGGTATGATGAGCAGTTCTTC. It encodes CASSVGLAGGYDEQFF.

This chain connects TRBV9 to TRBJ2-7, with 7 bases fitting TRBD2. The CDR3 has 15 amino acids. Trimming removed 2 bases from V and 2 bases from J; junction bases left unmatched: 7. Germline V lookup: CDR1 SGDLS, CDR2 YYNGEE. The CDR3 DNA is TGTGCCAGCAGCGTCGCGTCAGCGGGGCCCTACGAGCAGTACTTC. Encoded protein: CASSVASAGPYEQYF.

Concerning this clone: Additional DNA sequences in this sample encode the identical CDR3. The gene calls are TRBV6-5 and TRBJ2-3; D gene uncertain. CDR3 length: 13 amino acids. Germline-derived CDR1 and CDR2 are MNHEY and SVGAGI. The V and J ends lost 2 bases and 3 bases respectively, with 6 bases between them. CDR3 DNA: TGTGCCAGCAGTTACCCCGGGACAGATACGCAGTATTTT. Protein sequence: CASSYPGTDTQYF.

The CDR3 sequence: CASSLGAGGTDTQYF. Here the CDR3 DNA reads TGTGCCAGCAGCTTAGGAGCGGGGGGCACAGATACGCAGTATTTT. This chain links TRBV7-6 with TRBJ2-3, with 8 bases identical to TRBD2. CDR1 is SGHVS, CDR2 FNYEAQ, per germline. The CDR3 runs to 15 residues. V was clipped by 1 base and J by 1 base; unmatched bases: 1.

A note on this clone: A read error may produce the germline difference seen at one junction end. This sequence joins TRBV5-4 and TRBJ1-2; 9 nucleotides line up with TRBD1. Germline lookup yields CDR1 SGHNT and CDR2 YYREEE (reference sequence). This CDR3 is built from 12 residues. The CDR3 spells CASSFGTGGWGF. The CDR3 DNA follows: TGTGCCAGCAGCTTTGGTACAGGGGGCTGGGGCTTC. Drawing the rest from reference TRBV5-4 and TRBJ1-2, the complete variable domain is ETGVTQSPTHLIKTRGQQVTLRCSSQSGHNTVSWYQQALGQGPQFIFQYYREEENGRGNFPPRFSGLQFPNYSSELNVNALELDDSALYLCASSFGTGGWGFGSGTRLTVV.

Notes on this clone: Other DNA sequences in the sample encode the same CDR3. The chain employs TRBV27 and TRBJ1-3; 10 bases align to TRBD1. With V trimmed by 8 bases and J by 0 bases, 1 base remained unmatched. This CDR3 is 14 amino acids long. Per germline, CDR1 MNHEY and CDR2 SMNVEV (reference sequence). This chain's CDR3 is CASRDRGSGNTIYF. The CDR3, as DNA: TGTGCCAGCCGGGACAGGGGCTCTGGAAACACCATATATTTT.

The count of this clone is one. The chain carries TRBV18 and TRBJ2-7; D unclear. The CDR3 runs 13 residues. From germline, CDR1 is KGHSH and CDR2 LQKENI. V shed 6 bases and J shed 5 bases, with 14 bases lying between them. The DNA for the CDR3 is TGTGCCAGCTCGCAGTTTACCCCCAACGAGCAGTACTTC. As protein: CASSQFTPNEQYF. The entire variable domain, with the rest obtained from reference TRBV18 and TRBJ2-7, is as follows: NAGVMQNPRHLVRRRGQEARLRCSPMKGHSHVYWYRQLPEEGLKFMVYLQKENIIDESGMPKERFSAEFPKEGPSILRIQQVVRGDSAAYFCASSQFTPNEQYFGPGTRLTVT.

In its sample, this clone ranks as medium-sized (0.01 to 0.1%). This sequence joins TRBV4-3 and TRBJ2-7; D call uncertain. From germline, CDR1 is LGHNA and CDR2 YSLEER. V dropped 0 bases and J dropped 4 bases, with 16 bases sitting between them. The CDR3 runs 16 residues. The CDR3 here is CASSQDAKSRVYEQYF. Here the CDR3 DNA reads TGCGCCAGCAGCCAAGATGCGAAGAGCCGGGTATACGAGCAGTACTTC.

V gene TRBV7-9 combines with J gene TRBJ1-3; 7 bases fit TRBD1. V was clipped by 5 bases and J by 1 base; unmatched bases: 11. The CDR3 length is 17 residues. Germline CDR1 reads SEHNR; CDR2 reads FQNEAQ (reference sequence). The CDR3 region is CASSSRAPGQSGNTIYF. The CDR3 DNA sequence: TGTGCCAGCAGCAGCAGAGCTCCGGGACAGTCTGGAAACACCATATATTTT.